Following are 32 T cell receptor beta chains from one sample sequenced in a study of response to subunit inactivated influenza vaccine. Using its own MiXCR run on the RT-PCR reads, TCRdb lists one record per CDR3 protein. The sample has some 500,000 distinct CDR3 sequences, 25% seen once; the top ten hold 1.5% to 2%. This specimen was CD4+ T cells sorted from PBMCs, taken 4 to 6 days after vaccination. All receptors derive from a man between 45 and 60 years old who received an inactivated influenza vaccine.

This clonotype has a single count. V gene TRBV20-1 combines with J gene TRBJ1-2, with 8 bases fitting TRBD1. The CDR3 is 12 residues long. The V gene end was trimmed by 5 bases and the J gene end by 4 bases; junction bases not matched to a gene: 3. CDR1 is DFQATT and CDR2 is SNEGSKA in the germline V gene (reference sequence). The CDR3 loop is CSAADRGYGYTF. CDR3 nucleotides: TGCAGTGCTGCCGACAGGGGCTATGGCTACACCTTC.

There are a few counts of this clonotype. This sequence joins TRBV12-3 or TRBV12-4 and TRBJ2-5, with 8 positions matching TRBD1. V shed 5 bases and J 4 bases; nucleotides not matched to a gene: 3. CDR3 length: 13 residues. CDR3 in amino acids: CASSQGARETQYF. The CDR3 DNA reads TGTGCCAGCAGTCAGGGGGCTCGAGAGACCCAGTACTTC.

The chain uses TRBV7-2 and TRBJ2-4; D unclear. In germline, CDR1 is SGHTA, CDR2 FQGNSA. The length of the CDR3 is 15 residues. With 1 base removed from V and 0 bases from J, the gap between germline ends came to 7 bases. This chain's CDR3 is CASSLEVLAKNIQYF. CDR3 bases: TGTGCCAGCAGCTTAGAGGTGCTAGCCAAAAACATTCAGTACTTC. Supplemented by reference TRBV7-2 and TRBJ2-4, the full variable domain reads GAGVSQSPSNKVTEKGKDVELRCDPISGHTALYWYRQSLGQGLEFLIYFQGNSAPDKSGLPSDRFSAERTGGSVSTLTIQRTQQEDSAVYLCASSLEVLAKNIQYFGAGTRLSVL.

This clonotype has just a few counts. The rearrangement links TRBV7-9 to TRBJ2-7, with a tentative D call TRBD1 (6 bases). Germline loops: CDR1 SEHNR, CDR2 FQNEAQ (reference sequence). The CDR3 is 12 amino acids. Trimming removed 2 bases at V and 6 bases at J, with 8 bases between. The CDR3 DNA reads as TGTGCCAGCAGCTTACCAGGGGCCGAGCAGTACTTC. The encoded protein is CASSLPGAEQYF.

The V gene is TRBV11-2, the J gene TRBJ2-1; the match to TRBD2 covers 8 bases. CDR3 length equals 18 residues. Trimming took 1 base from V and 8 from J; bases not matched to a gene: 16. Germline assignment: CDR1 SGHAT and CDR2 FQNNGV. The CDR3 DNA sequence: TGTGCCAGCAGCTTAGGCCTAGCGGGTATCGCGGGGATCGATGAGCAGTTCTTC. This gives the protein CASSLGLAGIAGIDEQFF.

This clonotype was observed a few times. The chain uses TRBV3-1 and TRBJ2-7; D is undetermined. The CDR3 covers 14 residues. Germline V lookup: CDR1 LGHDT, CDR2 YNNKEL (reference sequence). V was shortened by 1 base and J by 2 bases, with 9 bases between the two germline ends. The CDR3 is CASSQGGRAYEQYF. CDR3 sequence (DNA): TGTGCCAGCAGCCAAGGTGGCCGCGCCTACGAGCAGTACTTC.

V and J are TRBV6-1 and TRBJ2-2; D gene uncertain. The V end was cut by 6 bases, the J end by 7 bases, with 15 bases between. Germline V CDR1 and CDR2: MNHNS, SASEGT. The CDR3 length is 14 residues. The CDR3 is CASRSHGWSGELFF. CDR3 nucleotide sequence: TGTGCCAGCAGGTCCCACGGGTGGAGCGGGGAGCTGTTTTTT.

This clonotype occurred a few times. This rearrangement joins TRBV12-3 or TRBV12-4 to TRBJ2-3; D unclear. The V end lost 6 bases, the J end lost 2 bases, and 15 bases lay between the germline ends. The CDR3 runs 15 residues. In DNA form, the CDR3 reads TGTGCCAGCAGCAGCTCGGACCGTTCCACAGATACGCAGTATTTT. Translated, it gives CASSSSDRSTDTQYF.

The chain is built from TRBV28 and TRBJ2-3; 12 positions match TRBD2. V lost 10 bases and J lost 3; bases outside the gene matches: 5. The V gene's germline CDR1 is MDHEN and CDR2 SYDVKM. This CDR3 is 14 amino acids long. CDR3 bases: TGTGCCATACTAGCGGGAGGTGGTACAGATACGCAGTATTTT. This gives the protein CAILAGGGTDTQYF.

V gene TRBV7-9 combines with J gene TRBJ1-1; no clear D. V lost 3 bases and J lost 5, with 4 bases in between. Per the germline V gene, CDR1 is SEHNR and CDR2 is FQNEAQ (reference sequence). This CDR3 spans 11 amino acids. In DNA form, the CDR3 reads TGTGCCAGCAGCTTCATAACTGAAGCTTTCTTT. This codes for CASSFITEAFF.

This clonotype was counted between two and nine times. The chain carries TRBV10-2 and TRBJ2-7; tentatively, D is TRBD1 (5 bases). The V end lost 2 bases, the J end lost 0 bases, and 17 bases lay between the germline ends. CDR3 length: 17 residues. Germline V CDR1 and CDR2: WSHSY, SAAADI. CDR3 sequence (DNA): TGCGCCAGCAGTGAGGCGACAGCCCTTCTGAGCTCCTACGAGCAGTACTTC. The encoded protein is CASSEATALLSSYEQYF.

This clonotype appeared a few times. CDR3 in amino acids: CASSPGAYNSPLHF. The DNA for the CDR3 is TGCGCCAGCAGCCCGGGGGCCTATAATTCACCCCTCCACTTT. The chain is built from TRBV5-1 and TRBJ1-6; a possible D gene is TRBD1 (5 bases). Germline assignment: CDR1 SGHRS and CDR2 YFSETQ. CDR3 length: 14 residues. Between the trimmed V and J ends, which lost 4 bases and 2 bases, there was a span of 7 bases.

This clonotype was seen only a few times. V is TRBV5-1 and J is TRBJ2-5, with D possibly TRBD1 on 6 matching bases. Trimming took 4 bases from V and 5 from J, leaving 9 bases between them. Germline loops: CDR1 SGHRS, CDR2 YFSETQ. The CDR3 runs to 12 residues. The CDR3 protein is CASSGGYETQYF. The DNA for the CDR3 is TGCGCCAGCAGCGGGGGCTATGAGACCCAGTACTTC.

The rearrangement joins TRBV21-1 to TRBJ2-1; the table names TRBD1, a call not compared with the DNA. TRBV21-1 is reported as a pseudogene. This CDR3 has 16 amino acids. The CDR3 nucleotides are TGTGCCAGCAGCAAAGATGACAGGGGGGAGTACAATGAGCAGTTCTTC. This gives the protein CASSKDDRGEYNEQFF.

This chain links TRBV5-1 with TRBJ2-3; no clear D gene. The V gene's germline CDR1 is SGHRS and CDR2 YFSETQ. This CDR3 comprises 15 residues. V lost 6 bases and J 1 base, leaving 15 bases between the germline ends. CDR3 amino acids: CASTAIVGGTDTQYF. CDR3 sequence (DNA): TGCGCCAGCACTGCGATTGTCGGCGGCACAGATACGCAGTATTTT.

This clonotype was seen a handful of times. The chain joins TRBV5-1 to TRBJ2-7, with 8 bases matching TRBD1. CDR1 SGHRS and CDR2 YFSETQ come from the germline V gene. The CDR3 is 14 amino acids. Losses at the gene ends were 4 bases for V and 3 bases for J; bases not matched to a gene: 6. CDR3 sequence: CASSESTGVYEQYF. CDR3 nucleotide sequence: TGCGCCAGCAGCGAGTCGACAGGGGTCTACGAGCAGTACTTC.

The chain joins TRBV18 to TRBJ2-7, with a tentative D call TRBD1 (7 bases). The CDR3 contains 14 residues. V lost 1 base and J lost 2, with 9 bases in between. Germline assignment: CDR1 KGHSH and CDR2 LQKENI. CDR3 DNA: TGTGCCAGCTCACCACTCAGGGGGGCCTACGAGCAGTACTTC. Protein product: CASSPLRGAYEQYF.

The V gene is TRBV11-1, the J gene TRBJ1-1; perhaps TRBD1 as D (5 bases). The ends were cut back, 5 bases at V and 4 bases at J, with 14 bases in the middle. Per the germline V gene, CDR1 is SGHAT and CDR2 is FQDESV (reference sequence). The CDR3 loop spans 14 amino acids. CDR3 nucleotide sequence: TGTGCCAGCAGCCTAATCGAGGGGACCACTGAAGCTTTCTTT. Its translation is CASSLIEGTTEAFF.

The chain employs TRBV6-1 and TRBJ2-1; the match to TRBD2 covers 11 bases. The germline gives CDR1 MNHNS, CDR2 SASEGT. The length of the CDR3 is 15 residues. With 5 bases clipped from V and 9 bases from J, the junction kept 9 bases outside the gene matches. CDR3 in DNA: TGTGCCAGCAGTCCCCGGACTAGCGGGCTATCTGAGCAGTTCTTC. Translated, it gives CASSPRTSGLSEQFF.

This clonotype was picked up a small number of times. The rearrangement uses TRBV7-9 and TRBJ1-1, with 9 bases matching TRBD1. This CDR3 spans 13 amino acids. J gave up 5 bases and V 4 bases, and 2 bases lay outside the gene matches. Germline CDR1 reads SEHNR; CDR2 reads FQNEAQ (reference sequence). The CDR3, as DNA: TGTGCCAGCAGCTCCGGGACAGGGACTGAAGCTTTCTTT. Encoded protein: CASSSGTGTEAFF.

The V and J genes are TRBV7-9 and TRBJ1-2; D is unclear. The germline CDR1 and CDR2 sequences are SEHNR and FQNEAQ (reference sequence). The CDR3 runs to 13 residues. Trimming removed 5 bases from V and 8 bases from J, with 15 bases in between. The CDR3 DNA sequence: TGTGCCAGCAGCATGAAGAGGGTTGCCGGCTACACCTTC. Protein product: CASSMKRVAGYTF. Variable domain in full (rest from reference TRBV7-9 and TRBJ1-2): DTGVSQNPRHKITKRGQNVTFRCDPISEHNRLYWYRQTLGQGPEFLTYFQNEAQLEKSRLLSDRFSAERPKGSFSTLEIQRTEQGDSAMYLCASSMKRVAGYTFGSGTRLTVV.

This clonotype has a handful of counts. The chain employs TRBV7-6 and TRBJ2-7, with D uncertain. The V end was cut by 2 bases, the J end by 6 bases, with 17 bases between. This CDR3 is built from 15 residues. CDR1 and CDR2 (germline): SGHVS, FNYEAQ. The CDR3 is CASSLMVDPPGEQYF. In nucleotides, the CDR3 is TGTGCCAGCAGCTTAATGGTCGACCCCCCCGGCGAGCAGTACTTC.

This clonotype was found a few times. The chain links TRBV20-1 to TRBJ2-3; D not certain. Germline CDR1 reads DFQATT; CDR2 reads SNEGSKA (reference sequence). This CDR3 has 11 residues. V dropped 6 bases and J dropped 12 bases, with 16 bases sitting between them. The CDR3 spells CSAFDNGFQYF. In DNA form, the CDR3 reads TGCAGTGCATTCGACAATGGTTTTCAGTATTTT.

This chain joins TRBV7-2 and TRBJ2-4; D is uncertain. The CDR3 runs to 15 residues. Germline V gene sequence: CDR1 SGHTA, CDR2 FQGNSA. Deletions cut 4 bases from V and 0 bases from J, with 10 bases between. The CDR3 nucleotides are TGTGCCAGCAGCTCCGCAGGTCTAGCCAAAAACATTCAGTACTTC. It encodes CASSSAGLAKNIQYF.

This clonotype was observed a single time. This sequence joins TRBV7-9 and TRBJ2-2, with unresolved D. Deletions cut 4 bases from V and 0 bases from J, with 6 bases between. The length of the CDR3 is 14 residues. The V gene's germline CDR1 is SEHNR and CDR2 FQNEAQ (reference sequence). The CDR3 sequence: CASSSSSNTGELFF. Written as DNA, the CDR3 is TGTGCCAGCAGCTCCTCTTCGAACACCGGGGAGCTGTTTTTT.

The chain employs TRBV12-3 or TRBV12-4 and TRBJ2-3, with 8 bases that match TRBD1. The CDR3 sequence is 13 residues long. V was clipped by 8 bases and J by 6 bases; unmatched bases: 7. The CDR3 nucleotides are TGTGCCAGCGACCAGGGGGCAACGGATACGCAGTATTTT. Residues: CASDQGATDTQYF.

The chain uses TRBV20-1 and TRBJ1-1; the match to TRBD1 covers 9 bases. The length of the CDR3 is 15 residues. CDR1 DFQATT and CDR2 SNEGSKA come from the germline V gene (reference sequence). Unmatched junction bases numbered 10, after V lost 8 bases and J lost 0 bases. The CDR3 sequence is CSPEQGASLNTEAFF. The CDR3 nucleotides are TGCAGTCCGGAACAGGGGGCGAGTTTGAACACTGAAGCTTTCTTT.

This clonotype was seen repeatedly, ten times or more. J is TRBJ2-7 and V is TRBV20-1; TRBD2 agrees at 7 bases. The V and J ends lost 6 bases and 1 base, in that order; junction bases with no gene match: 12. Germline lookup yields CDR1 DFQATT and CDR2 SNEGSKA (reference sequence). This CDR3 comprises 15 residues. The CDR3 is CSASDGGGVSYEQYF. Here the CDR3 DNA reads TGCAGTGCCTCAGACGGCGGGGGAGTGTCCTACGAGCAGTACTTC.

V is TRBV5-1 and J is TRBJ2-7; 8 positions match TRBD2. The CDR3 extends over 16 amino acids. Per germline, CDR1 SGHRS and CDR2 YFSETQ. J was trimmed by 2 bases and V by 1 base; bases with no gene match: 8. As DNA, the CDR3 is TGCGCCAGCAGCTTGCTATTCGGGGGGGACACCTACGAGCAGTACTTC. Residues: CASSLLFGGDTYEQYF. Combining the CDR3 with reference TRBV5-1 and TRBJ2-7 gives the whole variable domain KAGVTQTPRYLIKTRGQQVTLSCSPISGHRSVSWYQQTPGQGLQFLFEYFSETQRNKGNFPGRFSGRQFSNSRSEMNVSTLELGDSALYLCASSLLFGGDTYEQYFGPGTRLTVT.

V usage is TRBV7-8 and J usage is TRBJ2-5; 8 nucleotides match TRBD1. The length of the CDR3 is 16 residues. Germline CDR1 reads SGHVS; CDR2 reads FQNEAQ. The V and J ends lost 2 bases and 6 bases, in that order; junction bases with no gene match: 11. CDR3 sequence (DNA): TGTGCCAGCAGCTTACAGGGGGCGCCTTGGGTAAAGACCCAGTACTTC. Amino acid sequence: CASSLQGAPWVKTQYF.

This clonotype was detected only a few times. This rearrangement joins TRBV20-1 to TRBJ1-2; 7 bases map to TRBD1. V shed 3 bases and J 10 bases; nucleotides not matched to a gene: 8. The CDR3 sequence is 12 residues long. Germline values: CDR1 DFQATT, CDR2 SNEGSKA (reference sequence). The CDR3 nucleotides read TGCAGTGCTAGTAAGACAGGGAACGTCTACACCTTC. It encodes CSASKTGNVYTF.

V usage is TRBV10-3 and J usage is TRBJ2-7, with TRBD1 matching 10 bases. The CDR3 runs to 14 residues. V gave up 11 bases and J gave up 2 bases; unmatched junction bases: 9. CDR1 is ENHRY, CDR2 SYGVKD, per germline. The CDR3 is CAYKPGQGTYEQYF. The CDR3 DNA reads as TGTGCCTACAAGCCGGGACAGGGGACCTACGAGCAGTACTTC.